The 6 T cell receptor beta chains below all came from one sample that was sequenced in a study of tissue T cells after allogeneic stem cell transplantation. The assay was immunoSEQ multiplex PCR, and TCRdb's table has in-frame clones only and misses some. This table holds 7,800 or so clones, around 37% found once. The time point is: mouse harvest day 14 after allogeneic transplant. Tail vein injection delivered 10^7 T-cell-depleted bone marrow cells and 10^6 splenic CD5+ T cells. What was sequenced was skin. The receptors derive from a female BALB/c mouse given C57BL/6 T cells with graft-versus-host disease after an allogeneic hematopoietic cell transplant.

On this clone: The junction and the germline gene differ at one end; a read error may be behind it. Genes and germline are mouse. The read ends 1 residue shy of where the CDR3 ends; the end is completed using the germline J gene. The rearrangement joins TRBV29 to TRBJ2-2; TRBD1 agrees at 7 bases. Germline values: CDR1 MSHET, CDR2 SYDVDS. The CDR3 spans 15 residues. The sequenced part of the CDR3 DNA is TGTGCTAGCAGCCCTGACAGGGCAAACACCAGGCAGCTCTAC. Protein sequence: CASSPDRANTRQLY. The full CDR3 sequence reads CASSPDRANTRQLYF.

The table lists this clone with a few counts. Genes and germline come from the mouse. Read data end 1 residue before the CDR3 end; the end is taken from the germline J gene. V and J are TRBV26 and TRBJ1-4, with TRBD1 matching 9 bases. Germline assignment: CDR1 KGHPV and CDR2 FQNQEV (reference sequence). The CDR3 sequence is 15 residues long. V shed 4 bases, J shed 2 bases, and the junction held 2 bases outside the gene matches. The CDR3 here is CASSPTGGSNERLFF. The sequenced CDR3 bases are TGTGCCAGCAGTCCCACAGGGGGCTCCAACGAAAGATTATTT.

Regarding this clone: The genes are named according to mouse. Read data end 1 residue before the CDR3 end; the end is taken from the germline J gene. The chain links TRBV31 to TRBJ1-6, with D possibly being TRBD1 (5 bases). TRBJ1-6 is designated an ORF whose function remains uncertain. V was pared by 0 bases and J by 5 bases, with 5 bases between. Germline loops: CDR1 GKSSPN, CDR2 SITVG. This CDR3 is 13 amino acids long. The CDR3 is CAWSLTDNSPLYF. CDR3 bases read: TGTGCCTGGAGTCTGACAGATAATTCGCCCCTCTAC.

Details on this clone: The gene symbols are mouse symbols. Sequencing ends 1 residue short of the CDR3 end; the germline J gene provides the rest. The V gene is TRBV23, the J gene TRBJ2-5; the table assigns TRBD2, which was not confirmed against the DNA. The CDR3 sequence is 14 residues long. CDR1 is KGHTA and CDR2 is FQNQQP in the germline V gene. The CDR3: CSSSPLGGQDTQYF. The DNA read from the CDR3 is TGCTCCAGCAGTCCACTGGGGGGGCAAGACACCCAGTAC. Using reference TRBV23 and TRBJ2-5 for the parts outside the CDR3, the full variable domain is DAAVTQKPRYLIKMKGQEAEMKCIPEKGHTAVFWYQQKQSKELKFLIYFQNQQPLDQIDMVKERFSAVCPSSSLCSLGIRTCEAEDSALYLCSSSPLGGQDTQYFGPGTRLLVL.

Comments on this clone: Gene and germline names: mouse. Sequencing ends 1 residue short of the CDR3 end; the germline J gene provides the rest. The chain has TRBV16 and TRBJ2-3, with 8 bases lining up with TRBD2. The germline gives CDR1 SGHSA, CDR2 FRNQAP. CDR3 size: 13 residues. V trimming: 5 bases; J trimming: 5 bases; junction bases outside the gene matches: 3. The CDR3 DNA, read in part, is TGTGCAAGCAGCGGGGGGGCGAAAGAAACGCTGTAT. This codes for CASSGGAKETLY. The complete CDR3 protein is CASSGGAKETLYF. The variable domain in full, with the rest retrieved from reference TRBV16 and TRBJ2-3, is NAGVIQTPRHKVTGKGQEATLWCEPISGHSAVFWYRQTIVQGLEFLTYFRNQAPIDDSGMPKERFSAQMPNQSHSTLKIQSTQPQDSAVYLCASSGGAKETLYFGSGTRLTVL.

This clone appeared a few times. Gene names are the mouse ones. The CDR3 sequence: CASSTINTEVFF. CDR3 DNA (partial): TGTGCCAGCAGTACTATTAACACAGAAGTCTTC. The J gene is TRBJ1-1, the V gene TRBV26; D gene unclear. The read falls 1 residue short of the CDR3 end, and the missing part is taken from the germline J gene. Germline V gene sequence: CDR1 KGHPV, CDR2 FQNQEV (reference sequence). The germline V and J ends were trimmed by 5 bases and 2 bases, with 6 bases remaining between them. The length of the CDR3 is 12 residues.